Given below is one T cell receptor (beta chain) in context. Its specificity is unknown. This sample stems from a study of T cell clonotyping in hematopoietic cell transplantation. Study-level findings and limits: Recipient TCR diversity dropped after transplant; expanded clonotypes rose from day 30 to 180. At the given depth, recipient repertoires were over 97% de novo clonotypes.

Trimming took 2 bases from V and 4 from J; bases not matched to a gene: 10. CDR1 and CDR2 (germline): GTSNPN, SVGIG (reference sequence). The CDR3 consists of 16 residues. TCRdb keeps only in-frame clones here, not all; method: immunoSEQ multiplex PCR. The sample consists of fewer than 70,000 clones, just under 95% of them appearing once. The clonotype was recovered from a man aged 50 to 59 in good health. Some clones in this sample may be carry-over from other donors' samples. The sequencing input was peripheral blood mononuclear cells. The genes are TRBV30 and TRBJ2-2, with TRBD1 matching over 7 bases. CDR3 protein: CAWSNDREKGTGELFF. The CDR3 nucleotides read TGTGCCTGGAGTAATGACAGGGAAAAAGGCACCGGGGAGCTGTTTTTT. The whole variable domain, filled in from reference TRBV30 and TRBJ2-2, reads SQTIHQWPATLVQPVGSPLSLECTVEGTSNPNLYWYRQAAGRGLQLLFYSVGIGQISSEVPQNLSASRPQDRQFILSSKKLLLSDSGFYLCAWSNDREKGTGELFFGEGSRLTVL.